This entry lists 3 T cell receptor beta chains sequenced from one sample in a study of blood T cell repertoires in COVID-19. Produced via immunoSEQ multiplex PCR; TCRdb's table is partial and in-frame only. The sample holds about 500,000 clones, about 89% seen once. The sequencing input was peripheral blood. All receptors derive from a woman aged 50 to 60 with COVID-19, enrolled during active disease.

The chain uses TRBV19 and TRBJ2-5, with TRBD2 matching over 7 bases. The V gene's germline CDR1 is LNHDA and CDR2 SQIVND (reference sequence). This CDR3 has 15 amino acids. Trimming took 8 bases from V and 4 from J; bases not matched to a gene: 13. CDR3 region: CASQKGRGNGETQYF. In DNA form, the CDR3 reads TGTGCCAGTCAAAAGGGGCGGGGGAACGGAGAGACCCAGTACTTC.

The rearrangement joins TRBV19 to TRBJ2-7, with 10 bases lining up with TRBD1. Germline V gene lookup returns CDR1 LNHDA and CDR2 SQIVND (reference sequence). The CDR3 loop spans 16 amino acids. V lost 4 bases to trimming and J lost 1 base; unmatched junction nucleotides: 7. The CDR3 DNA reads TGTGCCAGTAGTACCCCGGGACAGGGGCTGTCCTACGAGCAGTACTTC. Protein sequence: CASSTPGQGLSYEQYF.

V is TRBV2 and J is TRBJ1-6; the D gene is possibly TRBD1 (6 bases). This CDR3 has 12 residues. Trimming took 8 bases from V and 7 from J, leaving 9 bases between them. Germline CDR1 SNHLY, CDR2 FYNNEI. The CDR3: CASGRGNSPLHF. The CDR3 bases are TGTGCCAGCGGGAGGGGGAATTCACCCCTCCACTTT.